Sequencing of this T cell receptor beta chain was carried out in a study of shared clonotypes between healthy human individuals. Per the study methods: Junction-only sequences without quality scores were provided by ImmunoSEQ, so filtering was different. Sequencing used immunoSEQ multiplex PCR; TCRdb keeps in-frame clones, though not all of them. D and trimming were read from the DNA, whereas the V and J calls and clone size are those reported in that table. The table includes 2 million to 2.5 million clones, 80% to 95% detected once. Between the trimmed V and J ends, which lost 0 bases and 12 bases, there was a span of 12 bases. Germline CDR1 and CDR2: SGHDN and FVKESK. The length of the CDR3 is 13 residues.

The chain is built from TRBV14 and TRBJ1-3; D gene unclear. The sequence derives from a young man in good health. Some clones in this sample may be carry-over from other donors' samples. Sequenced sample: naive CD4+ T cells from PBMCs. Subset of the sample: CD45RA+ positively selected. The CDR3 DNA is TGTGCCAGCAGCCAAGATTTGCGGAAAAACATATATTTT. Translation: CASSQDLRKNIYF. The full variable domain, with the rest looked up from reference TRBV14 and TRBJ1-3, is EAGVTQFPSHSVIEKGQTVTLRCDPISGHDNLYWYRRVMGKEIKFLLHFVKESKQDESGMPNNRFLAERTGGTYSTLKVQPAELEDSGVYFCASSQDLRKNIYFGEGSWLTVV.